The following is a T cell receptor (beta chain) sequence with its context. There is no known antigen for this receptor. Qualities for individual bases were not recorded, and no much larger clone is one base off. These data come from a study of control samples from healthy donors and cancer patients (dated by TCRdb to about 2020). Libraries were constructed by the immunoSEQ multiplex PCR assay. The source is immuneACCESS, and TCRdb retained only in-frame sequences with V and J called. Part of the clones is not carried over; for the studies checked, unresolved V genes explain less than half of this, and the remainder is unexplained. The sample table records about 69,000 clones; around 84% of these occur just once. The ten top clones hold roughly 3.1% of the sample. V lost 4 bases and J lost 4 bases, and the count of bases not matched to a germline gene is 9. The germline V gene encodes CDR1 SQVTM and CDR2 ANQGSEA. The CDR3, from cysteine to phenylalanine, totals 15 residues. Only CDR3 DNA remains: 45 bases, in frame from the first base.

The origin of this receptor is a woman aged 50 to 60 with lung cancer. Sequencing used PBMCs. The rearranged segments are TRBV29-1 and TRBJ2-3, with TRBD1 identical over 9 junction bases. The DNA reads TGCAGCGTTGGGCGGGACAGGGCCGAATCAGATACGCAGTATTTT. Its protein product is CSVGRDRAESDTQYF.